This T cell receptor beta chain was found in a study of blood T cell repertoires in COVID-19. Overall study context: Italy, Spain and the United States were the sources of the convalescent and acute COVID-19 samples. Sample material is recorded as cDNA or gDNA derived from T cells, B-cell-depleted T cells, or PBMCs.

In germline, CDR1 is GTSNPN, CDR2 SVGIG (reference sequence). The CDR3 runs to 16 residues. The trim removed 1 base at V and 1 base at J, leaving 7 bases unmatched. The authors' processing: By means of reference gene primer amplification, nucleated cell counts were estimated. Sequencing was performed with immunoSEQ multiplex PCR; in TCRdb, only in-frame clones are kept and a portion is missing. From that table come the V and J calls and clone size; the DNA was used to work out D and trimming. The sample consists of 150,000 to 200,000 clones, more than 80% of them appearing once. This clone was picked up a small number of times.

The sequencing input was peripheral blood. This sequence joins TRBV30 and TRBJ1-5; 7 bases are shared with TRBD1. This sequence was found in a human donor in a cohort sampled during active COVID-19. CDR3 amino acids: CAWSAETGRSNQPQHF. CDR3 nucleotide sequence: TGTGCCTGGAGTGCCGAGACAGGGAGGAGCAATCAGCCCCAGCATTTT.